The 30 T cell receptor beta chains below were found in one sample sequenced in a study of regulatory T cells in long-lasting Graves disease. Building of the TCR beta libraries involved iRepertoire HTBI primers and Arm-PCR of CDR3 regions. TCRdb re-derived calls from the multiplex PCR reads in MiXCR, one entry per CDR3 protein. The sample lists about 310,000 distinct CDR3 sequences; 22% were seen once. Time point: persistent/refractory GD, antithyroid drugs over 5 years with positive TRAb. RNA from PBMCs was the source of the TCR library. Sequences were derived from peripheral blood mononuclear cells (PBMCs), sampled when the disease was refractory, from a patient treated with antithyroid drugs. The source of these receptors is a female donor with Graves disease.

The chain has TRBV7-3 and TRBJ1-2; D not certain. Germline V CDR1 and CDR2: SGHTA, FQGTGA. The CDR3 length is 12 residues. V was pared by 1 base and J by 8 bases, with 8 bases between. The CDR3 DNA follows: TGTGCCAGCAGCTTAAAGGTTGGAGGCTACACCTTC. It encodes CASSLKVGGYTF.

The rearrangement links TRBV7-2 to TRBJ2-5, with D uncertain. The last part of the DNA fits TRBJ2-7 better; the J call may be wrong. CDR1 is SGHTA and CDR2 is FQGNSA in the germline V gene. CDR3 size: 16 residues. CDR3 DNA: TGTGCCAGCAGTCCTGTCCGGGTCAGGAATTGGTACGAGCAGTACTTC. Translation gives CASSPVRVRNWYEQYF.

V gene TRBV20-1 combines with J gene TRBJ2-4; D assignment may be TRBD1 or TRBD2 (5 bases each). Trimming cost V 5 bases and J 10 bases, with 15 bases left between them. This CDR3 has 12 residues. Germline V gene data show CDR1 as DFQATT and CDR2 as SNEGSKA (reference sequence). CDR3 protein: CSAAPGPEIQYF. The CDR3 DNA reads TGCAGTGCTGCCCCGGGACCGGAGATTCAGTACTTC.

This clonotype was found many times. The V gene is TRBV11-3, the J gene TRBJ2-7; D may correspond to TRBD1 or TRBD2 (5 bases each). The CDR3 sequence is 13 residues long. In germline, CDR1 is SGHNT, CDR2 YENEEA. V was shortened by 3 bases and J by 4 bases, with 10 bases between the two germline ends. CDR3 DNA sequence: TGTGCCAGCAGCTTGGGACCCCAATACGAGCAGTACTTC. The encoded protein is CASSLGPQYEQYF.

This chain's CDR3 is CSAPLAGGASSYNEQFF. The CDR3 DNA sequence: TGCAGCGCGCCTCTAGCGGGAGGTGCGAGCTCCTACAATGAGCAGTTCTTC. This chain uses TRBV29-1 with TRBJ2-1; TRBD2 aligns across 11 bases. The junction had 11 bases not matched to a gene; V was cut back by 7 bases and J by 0 bases. The CDR3 contains 17 residues. Germline V lookup: CDR1 SQVTM, CDR2 ANQGSEA.

This clonotype came up a few times. The rearrangement links TRBV20-1 to TRBJ2-4; perhaps TRBD2 as D (5 bases). Per the germline V gene, CDR1 is DFQATT and CDR2 is SNEGSKA (reference sequence). V shed 6 bases and J shed 6 bases, with 12 bases lying between them. There are 12 residues in the CDR3. The CDR3 here is CSAKEGGNIQYF. CDR3 nucleotide sequence: TGCAGTGCCAAAGAGGGCGGAAACATTCAGTACTTC.

This chain links TRBV13 with TRBJ2-1; D is ambiguous. V shed 5 bases and J shed 5 bases, with 13 bases lying between them. The germline V gene encodes CDR1 PRHDT and CDR2 FYEKMQ (reference sequence). The CDR3 totals 14 residues. The CDR3 reads CASSPRAHNNEQFF. CDR3 bases: TGTGCCAGCAGCCCCCGAGCGCATAACAATGAGCAGTTCTTC.

This clonotype was counted ten times or more. This chain joins TRBV3-1 and TRBJ2-7; D is uncertain. The V gene lost 1 base and the J gene lost 2 bases, with 18 bases spanning the gap. CDR3 size: 17 residues. The V gene's germline CDR1 is LGHDT and CDR2 YNNKEL (reference sequence). The CDR3 region is CASSQGERAEPPYEQYF. CDR3 coding DNA: TGTGCCAGCAGCCAAGGAGAAAGGGCCGAGCCTCCCTACGAGCAGTACTTC.

This clonotype has just a few counts. This chain uses TRBV10-3 with TRBJ2-7; TRBD1 matches 8 bases. The V segment lost 8 bases and the J segment 6 bases; nucleotides outside the gene matches: 6. CDR1 is ENHRY and CDR2 is SYGVKD in the germline V gene. The CDR3 runs to 12 residues. The CDR3 nucleotides read TGTGCCATCGCCCGGACAGGGTTCGAGCAGTACTTC. Its protein is CAIARTGFEQYF.

This clonotype has ten or more counts. The V and J genes are TRBV28 and TRBJ2-5; TRBD2 is a possible D gene (6 bases). V dropped 2 bases and J dropped 5 bases, with 15 bases sitting between them. Germline V lookup: CDR1 MDHEN, CDR2 SYDVKM. This CDR3 is built from 15 residues. CDR3 in amino acids: CASSLLTGRGETQYF. Written as DNA, the CDR3 is TGTGCCAGCAGTTTACTTACGGGACGGGGGGAGACCCAGTACTTC. The variable domain in full, with the rest retrieved from reference TRBV28 and TRBJ2-5, is DVKVTQSSRYLVKRTGEKVFLECVQDMDHENMFWYRQDPGLGLRLIYFSYDVKMKEKGDIPEGYSVSREKKERFSLILESASTNQTSMYLCASSLLTGRGETQYFGPGTRLLVL.

This rearrangement joins TRBV7-9 to TRBJ2-7; D remains ambiguous. Germline V gene data show CDR1 as SEHNR and CDR2 as FQNEAQ (reference sequence). Trimming removed 1 base at V and 1 base at J, with 8 bases between. The CDR3 has 14 residues. CDR3 sequence: CASSLGSESYEQYF. CDR3 bases: TGTGCCAGCAGCTTAGGATCCGAATCCTACGAGCAGTACTTC.

This clonotype showed up many times. The V gene is TRBV28, the J gene TRBJ1-2; D is undetermined. This CDR3 comprises 14 residues. Trimming left V 6 bases short and J 3 bases short, with 14 bases between. Per the germline V gene, CDR1 is MDHEN and CDR2 is SYDVKM. The chain's CDR3 is CASRSTMKDYGYTF. The CDR3 bases are TGTGCCAGCAGGTCGACAATGAAAGACTATGGCTACACCTTC.

This clonotype was seen at least ten times. The J gene is TRBJ1-4, the V gene TRBV7-2; D ambiguous. V lost 1 base and J 0 bases, leaving 6 bases between the germline ends. The germline V gene has CDR1 SGHTA and CDR2 FQGNSA. This CDR3 has 15 amino acids. The CDR3 nucleotides are TGTGCCAGCAGCTTAGTAGGGTCAACTAATGAAAAACTGTTTTTT. Translating it yields CASSLVGSTNEKLFF. Looking up the rest from reference TRBV7-2 and TRBJ1-4 gives the full variable domain: GAGVSQSPSNKVTEKGKDVELRCDPISGHTALYWYRQSLGQGLEFLIYFQGNSAPDKSGLPSDRFSAERTGGSVSTLTIQRTQQEDSAVYLCASSLVGSTNEKLFFGSGTQLSVL.

As regards this clonotype: This clone may be a read error of a much larger clone one base away. The V and J genes are TRBV6-2 or TRBV6-3 and TRBJ1-2; maybe TRBD1 (6 bases). Germline CDR1 and CDR2: MNHEY and SVGEGT. This CDR3 is 18 amino acids long. The CDR3 region has the DNA TGTGCCAGCAGTCAACCCCGCGGGGGGCCGCGTCGGTTCTATGGCCACACCTTC. This codes for CASSQPRGGPRRFYGHTF.

This clonotype was counted only a few times. The J gene is TRBJ2-5, the V gene TRBV20-1; 10 bases align to TRBD1. Germline V gives CDR1 DFQATT, CDR2 SNEGSKA (reference sequence). The CDR3 is 14 residues long. The CDR3 loop reads CSARTGGYTETQYF. DNA for the CDR3: TGCAGCGCTCGGACAGGGGGGTACACAGAGACCCAGTACTTC.

At least ten counts were recorded for this clonotype. The chain is built from TRBV15 and TRBJ1-1; a possible D gene is TRBD1 (5 bases). V shed 0 bases and J shed 5 bases, with 13 bases lying between them. In germline, CDR1 is LNHNV, CDR2 YYDKDF (reference sequence). CDR3 length: 15 amino acids. The CDR3 loop reads CATSRDPDSETEAFF. CDR3 DNA: TGTGCCACCAGCAGAGATCCCGACAGTGAGACTGAAGCTTTCTTT.

This clonotype appeared a few times. In nucleotides, the CDR3 is TGTGCCAGCAGTTTGAGGATTCGGGGGACCCAGTACTTC. Translated: CASSLRIRGTQYF. V is TRBV28 and J is TRBJ2-5; the D gene is possibly TRBD2 (5 bases). V lost 3 bases and J lost 7, with 12 bases in between. The length of the CDR3 is 13 residues. CDR1 and CDR2 from the germline V gene are MDHEN and SYDVKM.

This clonotype came up many times. The chain uses TRBV28 and TRBJ2-7, with 7 bases that match TRBD2. This CDR3 contains 14 residues. Trimming at V came to 6 bases and at J to 3 bases, leaving 8 bases not matched to a gene. CDR1 and CDR2 (germline): MDHEN, SYDVKM. The CDR3 sequence: CASRYGGEGYEQYF. CDR3 sequence (DNA): TGTGCCAGCAGATATGGGGGGGAGGGCTACGAGCAGTACTTC.

This clonotype was detected ten times or more. J is TRBJ2-5 and V is TRBV7-9; TRBD2 agrees at 8 bases. The CDR3 length is 15 residues. The V segment lost 1 base and the J segment 3 bases; nucleotides outside the gene matches: 4. The V gene's germline CDR1 is SEHNR and CDR2 FQNEAQ (reference sequence). CDR3 in amino acids: CASSLDGGRKETQYF. CDR3 bases: TGTGCCAGCAGCTTAGATGGCGGGAGGAAAGAGACCCAGTACTTC.

This clonotype was detected many times. V and J are TRBV20-1 and TRBJ2-7; 8 nucleotides align to TRBD2. The V gene end was trimmed by 6 bases and the J gene end by 2 bases; junction bases not matched to a gene: 3. The CDR3 consists of 12 residues. Germline CDR1 and CDR2: DFQATT and SNEGSKA (reference sequence). DNA of the CDR3: TGCAGTGCCACTAGCGGAACCTACGAGCAGTACTTC. This encodes CSATSGTYEQYF.

A few counts support this clonotype. Here the CDR3 reads CSVAAGRDYEQYF. DNA of the CDR3: TGCAGCGTTGCGGCGGGAAGAGACTACGAGCAGTACTTC. The chain carries TRBV29-1 and TRBJ2-7; D perhaps matches TRBD2 (6 bases). CDR1 is SQVTM, CDR2 ANQGSEA, per germline. The CDR3 has 13 amino acids. Trimming removed 4 bases at V and 3 bases at J, with 13 bases between.

This clonotype was found many times. The V gene is TRBV6-1, the J gene TRBJ2-7, with D hard to call. This CDR3 has 13 amino acids. The germline V gene has CDR1 MNHNS and CDR2 SASEGT. Trimming took off 6 bases at V and 7 bases at J, with 16 bases between the two ends. The CDR3 sequence: CASRDGALGEQYF. The DNA of the CDR3 is TGTGCCAGCAGGGACGGAGCTCTCGGGGAGCAGTACTTC.

This clonotype appeared a few times. The CDR3 nucleotides are TGTGCCAGCAGTTTAACAGCGGAATCTGAGACCCAGTACTTC. Protein product: CASSLTAESETQYF. V usage is TRBV6-2 or TRBV6-3 and J usage is TRBJ2-5; TRBD2 might be the D (5 bases). CDR1 is MNHEY and CDR2 is SVGEGT in the germline V gene. With 4 bases removed from V and 5 bases from J, the gap between germline ends came to 14 bases. CDR3 length: 14 residues.

This clonotype has just a few counts. The genes are TRBV18 and TRBJ2-2, with unresolved D. The CDR3 covers 14 residues. Trimming shortened V by 2 bases and J by 4 bases, and 8 bases separated the two germline ends. Germline V gives CDR1 KGHSH, CDR2 LQKENI. Written as DNA, the CDR3 is TGTGCCAGCTCACCAGGGAAGGGCACCGGGGAGCTGTTTTTT. It is translated as CASSPGKGTGELFF.

In its sample, this clonotype was seen many times. CDR3 amino acids: CASGRERQETQYF. DNA of the CDR3: TGTGCCAGCGGGCGGGAAAGGCAAGAGACCCAGTACTTC. This sequence joins TRBV2 and TRBJ2-5; D might be TRBD2 (6 bases). The CDR3 totals 13 residues. Trimming cost V 8 bases and J 2 bases, with 12 bases left between them. Germline values: CDR1 SNHLY, CDR2 FYNNEI. The whole variable domain, filled in from reference TRBV2 and TRBJ2-5, reads EPEVTQTPSHQVTQMGQEVILRCVPISNHLYFYWYRQILGQKVEFLVSFYNNEISEKSEIFDDQFSVERPDGSNFTLKIRSTKLEDSAMYFCASGRERQETQYFGPGTRLLVL.

This clonotype was observed a few times. The rearrangement links TRBV12-3 or TRBV12-4 to TRBJ2-3; 8 bases agree with TRBD2. J was trimmed by 3 bases and V by 2 bases; bases with no gene match: 4. The CDR3 sequence is 15 residues long. The CDR3 sequence is CASSLSGGLTDTQYF. In DNA, the CDR3 is TGTGCCAGCAGTTTATCGGGAGGGCTAACAGATACGCAGTATTTT.

This clonotype occurred a few times. This chain connects TRBV29-1 to TRBJ1-1, with TRBD1 identical over 7 bases. Germline lookup yields CDR1 SQVTM and CDR2 ANQGSEA. This CDR3 is 13 amino acids long. Losses at the gene ends were 5 bases for V and 0 bases for J; bases not matched to a gene: 3. CDR3 DNA sequence: TGCAGCGTTCGGGACAGCCTGAACACTGAAGCTTTCTTT. Translation gives CSVRDSLNTEAFF.

This clonotype occurred a few times. The V call is TRBV15, the J call TRBJ2-5, with 13 bases aligning to TRBD2. The CDR3 spans 16 residues. Unmatched junction bases numbered 1, after V lost 1 base and J lost 2 bases. Germline V gene lookup returns CDR1 LNHNV and CDR2 YYDKDF (reference sequence). The DNA of the CDR3 is TGTGCCACCAGCAGAGGACTAGCGGGAGGTCAAGAGACCCAGTACTTC. Amino acids: CATSRGLAGGQETQYF.

This clonotype was seen many times. The gene calls are TRBV28 and TRBJ1-1; 8 nucleotides match TRBD1. This CDR3 has 15 residues. V lost 4 bases and J lost 4; bases outside the gene matches: 8. Germline CDR1 and CDR2: MDHEN and SYDVKM. CDR3 sequence (DNA): TGTGCCAGCAGTTCCGTCGACAGGGGCGGCACTGAAGCTTTCTTT. It translates to CASSSVDRGGTEAFF.

In its sample, this clonotype was seen many times. The rearrangement joins TRBV6-1 to TRBJ2-5; D remains unclear. V lost 1 base and J 4 bases, leaving 1 base between the germline ends. This CDR3 comprises 11 residues. In germline, CDR1 is MNHNS, CDR2 SASEGT. The CDR3, as DNA: TGTGCCAGCAGTGAAGTAGAGACCCAGTACTTC. Amino acid sequence: CASSEVETQYF.